The 11 T cell receptor beta chains reported below all come from one sample, sequenced in a study of T cell responses to AZD1222 COVID-19 vaccine. Some clones are missing from TCRdb's copy, which holds only in-frame ones; the method was immunoSEQ multiplex PCR. Seen here are some 120,000 clones, about 89% observed once, and the top ten hold approximately 28%. This specimen consisted of peripheral blood, obtained on day 0 of AZD1222 vaccination. The receptors come from an adult in good health.

The sample holds one count of this clone. The chain uses TRBV9 and TRBJ1-2; 11 bases agree with TRBD1. The junction had 11 bases not matched to a gene; V was cut back by 3 bases and J by 7 bases. This CDR3 comprises 16 residues. Germline V CDR1 and CDR2: SGDLS, YYNGEE. As DNA, the CDR3 is TGTGCCAGCAGCGCGGGAAGGACAGGGGGCGCGGTTGGCTACACCTTC. Its protein product is CASSAGRTGGAVGYTF.

The J gene is TRBJ2-5, the V gene TRBV7-2; the D is unclear. The CDR3 loop spans 12 amino acids. In germline, CDR1 is SGHTA, CDR2 FQGNSA. Trimming removed 2 bases at V and 7 bases at J, with 8 bases between. The chain's CDR3 is CASSLLFGTQYF. In nucleotides, the CDR3 is TGTGCCAGCAGCTTATTATTTGGGACCCAGTACTTC.

The chain links TRBV6-2 or TRBV6-3 to TRBJ2-3; 8 bases agree with TRBD2. The CDR3 contains 13 residues. Looked up from germline, CDR1 is MNHEY and CDR2 is SVGEGT. V trimming: 5 bases; J trimming: 5 bases; junction bases outside the gene matches: 3. CDR3 bases: TGTGCCAGCAGTAGCGGGAGTGGAGATACGCAGTATTTT. Residues: CASSSGSGDTQYF.

CDR3 in amino acids: CASSVGTSGGAETQYF. The CDR3 DNA sequence: TGTGCCAGCAGCGTAGGGACTAGCGGGGGGGCAGAGACCCAGTACTTC. The genes are TRBV9 and TRBJ2-5, with 15 bases aligning to TRBD2. CDR1 is SGDLS, CDR2 YYNGEE, per germline. The CDR3 has 16 residues. The V gene end was trimmed by 0 bases and the J gene end by 4 bases; junction bases not matched to a gene: 1. Full variable domain (outside the CDR3, taken from reference TRBV9 and TRBJ2-5): DSGVTQTPKHLITATGQRVTLRCSPRSGDLSVYWYQQSLDQGLQFLIQYYNGEERAKGNILERFSAQQFPDLHSELNLSSLELGDSALYFCASSVGTSGGAETQYFGPGTRLLVL.

This chain joins TRBV7-3 and TRBJ2-2, with unresolved D. The CDR3 contains 13 residues. Germline V CDR1 and CDR2: SGHTA, FQGTGA. The V gene lost 2 bases and the J gene lost 5 bases, with 6 bases spanning the gap. The CDR3 DNA reads TGTGCCAGCAGCTTAGCTGGGACCGGGGAGCTGTTTTTT. This sequence encodes CASSLAGTGELFF.

The chain carries TRBV10-3 and TRBJ2-3; perhaps TRBD2 as D (5 bases). The length of the CDR3 is 11 residues. V shed 5 bases and J shed 5 bases, with 5 bases lying between them. Germline V lookup: CDR1 ENHRY, CDR2 SYGVKD. The CDR3 protein is CAISRGDTQYF. The CDR3 DNA reads as TGTGCCATCAGTCGGGGAGATACGCAGTATTTT.

CDR3 sequence: CASSPGQGISNQPQHF. CDR3 sequence (DNA): TGTGCCAGCAGCCCAGGACAGGGGATTAGCAATCAGCCCCAGCATTTT. The rearrangement joins TRBV9 to TRBJ1-5; 9 bases align to TRBD1. CDR1 is SGDLS, CDR2 YYNGEE, per germline. The CDR3 has 16 residues. With V trimmed by 4 bases and J by 0 bases, 5 bases remained unmatched.

V usage is TRBV7-2 and J usage is TRBJ2-2; D gene unclear. Germline CDR1 reads SGHTA; CDR2 reads FQGNSA. V gave up 1 base and J gave up 3 bases, with 9 bases separating them. The CDR3 has 15 residues. This CDR3 is CASSLVFGYTGELFF. The DNA of the CDR3 is TGTGCCAGCAGCTTAGTTTTCGGATACACCGGGGAGCTGTTTTTT.

V is TRBV29-1 and J is TRBJ2-5; 13 bases map to TRBD2. Germline CDR1 SQVTM, CDR2 ANQGSEA. This CDR3 is built from 13 residues. Here the CDR3 reads CTGTSGVRETQYF. For the CDR3, the DNA is TGCACCGGGACTAGCGGGGTCAGGGAGACCCAGTACTTC.

The chain combines TRBV12-3 or TRBV12-4 with TRBJ2-5; D may be TRBD1 (6 bases). The CDR3 is made up of 13 amino acids. Trimming removed 5 bases from V and 4 bases from J, with 11 bases in between. The chain's CDR3 is CASSLGGSETQYF. In DNA form, the CDR3 reads TGTGCCAGCAGTCTAGGGGGTTCAGAGACCCAGTACTTC.

The V and J genes are TRBV7-3 and TRBJ2-1, with D tentatively TRBD2 (7 bases). This CDR3 contains 18 residues. CDR1 SGHTA and CDR2 FQGTGA come from the germline V gene. Trimming pared 0 bases from V and 7 bases from J, leaving 22 bases between. The CDR3 DNA sequence: TGTGCCAGCAGCTTAACCCATATGCGGGGGCCTCGGACGAATGAGCAGTTCTTC. Translating it yields CASSLTHMRGPRTNEQFF.